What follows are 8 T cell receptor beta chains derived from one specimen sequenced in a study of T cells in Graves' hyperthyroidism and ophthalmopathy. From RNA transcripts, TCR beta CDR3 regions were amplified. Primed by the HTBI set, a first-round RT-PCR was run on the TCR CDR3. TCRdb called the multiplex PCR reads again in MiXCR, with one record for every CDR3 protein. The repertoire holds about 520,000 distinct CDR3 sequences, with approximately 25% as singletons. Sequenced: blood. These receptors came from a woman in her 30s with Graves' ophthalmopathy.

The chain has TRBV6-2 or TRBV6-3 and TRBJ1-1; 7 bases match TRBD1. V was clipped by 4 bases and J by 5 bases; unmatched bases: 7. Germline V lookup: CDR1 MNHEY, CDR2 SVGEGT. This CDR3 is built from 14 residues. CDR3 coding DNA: TGTGCCAGCAGTTTGGAGGGGGCGCGAACTGAAGCTTTCTTT. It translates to CASSLEGARTEAFF.

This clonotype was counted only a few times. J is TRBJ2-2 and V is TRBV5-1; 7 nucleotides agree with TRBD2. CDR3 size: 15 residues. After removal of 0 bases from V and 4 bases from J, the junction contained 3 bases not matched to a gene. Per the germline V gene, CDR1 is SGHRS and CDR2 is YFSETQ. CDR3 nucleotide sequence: TGCGCCAGCAGCTTGGTGAGCGGGGCCACCGGGGAGCTGTTTTTT. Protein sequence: CASSLVSGATGELFF.

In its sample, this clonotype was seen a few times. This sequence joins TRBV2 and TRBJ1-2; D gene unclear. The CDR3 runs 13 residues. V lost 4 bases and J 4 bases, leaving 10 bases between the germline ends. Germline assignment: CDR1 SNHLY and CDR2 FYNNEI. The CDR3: CASSVERSYGYTF. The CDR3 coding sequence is TGTGCCAGCAGTGTGGAGAGGAGCTATGGCTACACCTTC.

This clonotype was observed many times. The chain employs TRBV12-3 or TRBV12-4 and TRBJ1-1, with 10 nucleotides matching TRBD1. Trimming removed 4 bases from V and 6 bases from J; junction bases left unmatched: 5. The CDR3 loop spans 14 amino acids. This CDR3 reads CASSYRDRGPEAFF. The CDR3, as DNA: TGTGCCAGCAGTTACCGGGACAGGGGTCCTGAAGCTTTCTTT.

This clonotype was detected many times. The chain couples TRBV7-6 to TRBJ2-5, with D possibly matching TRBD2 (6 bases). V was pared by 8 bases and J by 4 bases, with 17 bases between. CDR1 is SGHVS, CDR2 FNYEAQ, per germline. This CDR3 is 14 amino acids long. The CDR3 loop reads CASGIGTSSETQYF. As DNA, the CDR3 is TGTGCCAGCGGGATCGGAACTAGCTCAGAGACCCAGTACTTC.

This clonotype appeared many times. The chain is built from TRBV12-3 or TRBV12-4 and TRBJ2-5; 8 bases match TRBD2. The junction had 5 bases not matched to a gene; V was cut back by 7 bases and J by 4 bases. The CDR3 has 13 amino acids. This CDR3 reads CASTNGGGETQYF. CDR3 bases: TGTGCCAGCACCAACGGGGGGGGAGAGACCCAGTACTTC.

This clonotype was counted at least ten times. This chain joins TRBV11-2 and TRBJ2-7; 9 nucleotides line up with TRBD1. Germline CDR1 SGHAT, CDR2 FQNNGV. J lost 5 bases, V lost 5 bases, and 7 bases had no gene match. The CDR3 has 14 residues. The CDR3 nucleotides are TGTGCCAGCAGCACACGGACAGGGGTGGACGAGCAGTACTTC. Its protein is CASSTRTGVDEQYF.

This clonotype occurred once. The CDR3 loop is CASNLGQGATNYGYTF. CDR3 bases: TGTGCCAGCAACCTAGGACAGGGCGCGACTAACTATGGCTACACCTTC. This rearrangement joins TRBV6-1 to TRBJ1-2; 8 nucleotides align to TRBD1. Per the germline V gene, CDR1 is MNHNS and CDR2 is SASEGT. Losses at the gene ends were 7 bases for V and 0 bases for J; bases not matched to a gene: 10. The CDR3 consists of 16 residues.